Included here is one T cell receptor beta chain sequence, with context. PCR involved 60 Vbeta and 13 Jbeta primers. The repertoire was sequenced with immunoSEQ multiplex PCR; TCRdb's copy has only in-frame clones and lacks some. The table lists about 190,000 clones, 12% of them singletons. The record originates from a study of cytomegalovirus exposure and HLA in healthy donors. The CDR3 spans 14 residues. The germline V gene encodes CDR1 LGHNA and CDR2 YSLEER. The germline V and J ends were trimmed by 0 bases and 4 bases, with 9 bases remaining between them. The genes are TRBV4-3 and TRBJ1-2, with unresolved D. This sequence was found in a man aged 45-60 years in good health and CMV-seropositive. Sample: PBMCs. The CDR3 DNA reads as TGCGCCAGCAGCCAAGAGGTAGATTTCTATGGCTACACCTTC. It yields the protein CASSQEVDFYGYTF.